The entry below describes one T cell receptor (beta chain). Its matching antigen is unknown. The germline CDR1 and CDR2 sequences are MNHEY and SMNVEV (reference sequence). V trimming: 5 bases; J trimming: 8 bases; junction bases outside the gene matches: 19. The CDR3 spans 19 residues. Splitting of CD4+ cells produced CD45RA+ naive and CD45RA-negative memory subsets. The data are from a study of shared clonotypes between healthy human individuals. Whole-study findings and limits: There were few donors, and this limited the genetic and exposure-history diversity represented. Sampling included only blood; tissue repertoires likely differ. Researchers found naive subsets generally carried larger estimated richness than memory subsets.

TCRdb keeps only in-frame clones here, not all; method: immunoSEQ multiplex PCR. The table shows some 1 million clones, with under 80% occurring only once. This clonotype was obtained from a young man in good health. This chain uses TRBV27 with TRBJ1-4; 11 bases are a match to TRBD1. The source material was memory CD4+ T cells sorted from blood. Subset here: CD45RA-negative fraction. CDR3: CASSPIRGQGVEYVEKLFF. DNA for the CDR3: TGTGCCAGCAGTCCGATCCGGGGACAGGGGGTGGAATATGTGGAAAAACTGTTTTTT.